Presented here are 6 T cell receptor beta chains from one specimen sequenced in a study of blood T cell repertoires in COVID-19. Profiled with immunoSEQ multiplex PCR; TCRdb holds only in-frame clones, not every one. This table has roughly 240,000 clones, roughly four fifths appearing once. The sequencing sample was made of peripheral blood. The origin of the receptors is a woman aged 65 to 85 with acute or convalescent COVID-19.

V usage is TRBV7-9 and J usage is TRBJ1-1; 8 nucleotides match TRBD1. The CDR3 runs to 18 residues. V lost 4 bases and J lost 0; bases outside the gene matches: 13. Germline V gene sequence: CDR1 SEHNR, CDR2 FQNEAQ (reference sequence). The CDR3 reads CASSSPLAGGQVNTEAFF. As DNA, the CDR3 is TGTGCCAGCAGCTCCCCCCTGGCAGGGGGCCAGGTGAACACTGAAGCTTTCTTT.

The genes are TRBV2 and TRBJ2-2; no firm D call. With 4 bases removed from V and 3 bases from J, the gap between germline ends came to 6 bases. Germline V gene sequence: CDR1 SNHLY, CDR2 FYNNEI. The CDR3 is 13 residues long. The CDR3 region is CASSVRDTGELFF. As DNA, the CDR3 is TGTGCCAGCAGTGTTCGGGACACCGGGGAGCTGTTTTTT.

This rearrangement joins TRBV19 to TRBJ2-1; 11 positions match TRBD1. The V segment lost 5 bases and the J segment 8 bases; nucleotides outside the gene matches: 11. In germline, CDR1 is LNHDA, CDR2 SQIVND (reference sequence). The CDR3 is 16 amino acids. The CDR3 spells CASSHLPDRGLDEQFF. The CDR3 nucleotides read TGTGCCAGTAGTCATCTTCCGGACAGGGGGCTTGATGAGCAGTTCTTC.

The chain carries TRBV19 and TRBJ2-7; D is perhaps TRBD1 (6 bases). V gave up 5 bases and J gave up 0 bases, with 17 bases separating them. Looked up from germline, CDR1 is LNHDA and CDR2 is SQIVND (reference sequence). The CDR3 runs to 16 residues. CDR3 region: CASSVVATGTSYEQYF. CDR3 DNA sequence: TGTGCCAGTAGTGTTGTAGCGACAGGAACCTCCTACGAGCAGTACTTC.

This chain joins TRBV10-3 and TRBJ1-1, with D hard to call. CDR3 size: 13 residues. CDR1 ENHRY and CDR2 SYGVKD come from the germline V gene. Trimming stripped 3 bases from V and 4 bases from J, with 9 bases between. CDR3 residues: CAISETRSTEAFF. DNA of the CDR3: TGTGCCATCAGTGAAACAAGGAGCACTGAAGCTTTCTTT.

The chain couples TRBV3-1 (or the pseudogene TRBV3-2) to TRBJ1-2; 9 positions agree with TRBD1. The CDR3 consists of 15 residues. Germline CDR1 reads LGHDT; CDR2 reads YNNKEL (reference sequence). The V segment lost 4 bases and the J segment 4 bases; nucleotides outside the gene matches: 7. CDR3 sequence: CASSLRTGAAYGYTF. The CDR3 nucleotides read TGTGCCAGCAGCCTCAGGACAGGGGCAGCCTATGGCTACACCTTC.